One and the same sample provided the 27 T cell receptor beta chains below, sequenced in a study of blood T cell repertoires in COVID-19. Assay: immunoSEQ multiplex PCR; the TCRdb copy retains only in-frame clones and omits some. The sample contains around 200,000 clones, about 80% of which appear only once. Sequences were obtained from peripheral blood. The receptor set was obtained from a human donor with acute or convalescent COVID-19. The donor label of this sample is uncertain.

V usage is TRBV19 and J usage is TRBJ2-5; 8 positions match TRBD1. From germline, CDR1 is LNHDA and CDR2 SQIVND (reference sequence). The junction had 5 bases not matched to a gene; V was cut back by 3 bases and J by 5 bases. The CDR3 is 14 amino acids. CDR3 sequence reads: CASSIGQGWETQYF. DNA for the CDR3: TGTGCCAGTAGTATCGGACAGGGCTGGGAGACCCAGTACTTC.

This sequence joins TRBV9 and TRBJ2-7; D call uncertain. This CDR3 comprises 13 residues. Germline-derived CDR1 and CDR2 are SGDLS and YYNGEE. Deletions cut 1 base from V and 3 bases from J, with 8 bases between. The CDR3 nucleotides read TGTGCCAGCAGCGTATTAGGCGGCTACGAGCAGTACTTC. Translated: CASSVLGGYEQYF.

The chain uses TRBV6-1 and TRBJ1-4, with D unclear. The V end was cut by 3 bases, the J end by 1 base, with 6 bases between. Looked up from germline, CDR1 is MNHNS and CDR2 is SASEGT. The CDR3 sequence is 14 residues long. In DNA form, the CDR3 reads TGTGCCAGCAGTGATGCGGTAACTAATGAAAAACTGTTTTTT. It yields the protein CASSDAVTNEKLFF.

The genes are TRBV9 and TRBJ1-1, with 7 bases fitting TRBD1. CDR3 length: 12 residues. Germline V lookup: CDR1 SGDLS, CDR2 YYNGEE. V gave up 4 bases and J gave up 8 bases; unmatched junction bases: 5. The CDR3 nucleotides read TGTGCCAGCAGCCCCTCAGGGGGAGAAGCTTTCTTT. It is translated as CASSPSGGEAFF.

The genes are TRBV18 and TRBJ1-1; 8 positions agree with TRBD1. There are 18 residues in the CDR3. Germline CDR1 and CDR2: KGHSH and LQKENI. The ends lost 3 bases at V and 2 bases at J; junction bases unmatched: 14. The CDR3 is CASSPPTIRTGRNTEAFF. The CDR3 nucleotides are TGTGCCAGCTCACCGCCAACCATTCGGACAGGGAGAAACACTGAAGCTTTCTTT.

In DNA form, the CDR3 reads TGTGCCAGTAGTATTAGAAGCCGATTAACCTATGGCTACACCTTC. Translation gives CASSIRSRLTYGYTF. The chain links TRBV19 to TRBJ1-2; D gene uncertain. The V end was cut by 3 bases, the J end by 4 bases, with 15 bases between. This CDR3 contains 15 residues. Germline-derived CDR1 and CDR2 are LNHDA and SQIVND (reference sequence).

The V gene is TRBV9, the J gene TRBJ2-3, with 8 bases aligning to TRBD2. The CDR3 runs 16 residues. J gave up 4 bases and V 2 bases, and 9 bases lay outside the gene matches. The germline V gene has CDR1 SGDLS and CDR2 YYNGEE. The CDR3 sequence is CASSVGSSGSSDTQYF. The CDR3 DNA sequence: TGTGCCAGCAGCGTTGGTTCTAGCGGGTCTTCAGATACGCAGTATTTT.

The chain employs TRBV30 and TRBJ1-4; TRBD1 aligns across 9 bases. The V segment lost 2 bases and the J segment 7 bases; nucleotides outside the gene matches: 5. The CDR3 runs 14 residues. CDR1 GTSNPN and CDR2 SVGIG come from the germline V gene (reference sequence). The CDR3 region has the DNA TGTGCCTGGAGTTACCCGGACAGGGGTGAAAAACTGTTTTTT. This codes for CAWSYPDRGEKLFF.

J is TRBJ1-1 and V is TRBV5-4; 8 nucleotides line up with TRBD1. This CDR3 is built from 17 residues. The germline CDR1 and CDR2 sequences are SGHNT and YYREEE (reference sequence). Germline trimming cut 3 bases from V and 4 bases from J; bases unmatched to any gene: 14. CDR3: CASSSPQGATGPTEAFF. CDR3 DNA: TGTGCCAGCAGCTCTCCGCAGGGGGCAACAGGTCCCACTGAAGCTTTCTTT.

This chain links TRBV2 with TRBJ2-1, with D possibly being TRBD1 (6 bases). Germline V lookup: CDR1 SNHLY, CDR2 FYNNEI. The V gene lost 7 bases and the J gene lost 7 bases, with 17 bases spanning the gap. The CDR3 sequence is 14 residues long. The CDR3 here is CASNRRGTLNEQFF. CDR3 DNA: TGTGCCAGCAATCGTAGGGGGACCTTGAATGAGCAGTTCTTC.

V usage is TRBV7-2 and J usage is TRBJ2-7, with D tentatively TRBD2 (6 bases). Trimming took off 1 base at V and 5 bases at J, with 12 bases between the two ends. Germline CDR1 is SGHTA and CDR2 is FQGNSA. The CDR3 runs 14 residues. CDR3 region: CASSLGVSGDEQYF. The CDR3 DNA reads as TGTGCCAGCAGCTTAGGGGTTAGCGGCGACGAGCAGTACTTC.

CDR3 protein: CASSLRTSGGWAKNIQYF. CDR3 in DNA: TGTGCCAGCAGTTTAAGGACTAGCGGGGGCTGGGCCAAAAACATTCAGTACTTC. The chain is built from TRBV27 and TRBJ2-4; TRBD2 matches 13 bases. CDR1 and CDR2 from the germline V gene are MNHEY and SMNVEV (reference sequence). The CDR3 covers 18 residues. V dropped 2 bases and J dropped 1; count of bases not matched to a gene: 5.

The chain couples TRBV11-1 to TRBJ1-2, with D possibly being TRBD1 (5 bases). Germline CDR1 is SGHAT and CDR2 is FQDESV (reference sequence). The ends were cut back, 1 base at V and 8 bases at J, with 11 bases in the middle. CDR3 length equals 13 residues. Written as DNA, the CDR3 is TGTGCCAGCAGCTTAGTTCAGGGAAGCGGCTACACCTTC. Translated, it gives CASSLVQGSGYTF.

J is TRBJ1-2 and V is TRBV7-2; perhaps TRBD1 as D (6 bases). V lost 4 bases and J lost 6, with 12 bases in between. The germline V gene has CDR1 SGHTA and CDR2 FQGNSA. The CDR3 spans 13 residues. CDR3 sequence (DNA): TGTGCCAGCAGCTCACAGGGAGTCAATGGCTACACCTTC. As protein: CASSSQGVNGYTF.

This clone was observed a single time. The gene calls are TRBV19 and TRBJ1-1; TRBD1 is a possible D gene (6 bases). Germline V gene sequence: CDR1 LNHDA, CDR2 SQIVND (reference sequence). This CDR3 is 17 amino acids long. V was clipped by 3 bases and J by 4 bases, with 21 bases between them. For the CDR3, the DNA is TGTGCCAGTAGTATTCTGTCGGATGGGGGGGGCGGCACTGAAGCTTTCTTT. This gives the protein CASSILSDGGGGTEAFF.

V is TRBV28 and J is TRBJ2-5, with 7 bases aligning to TRBD2. V gave up 8 bases and J gave up 5 bases; unmatched junction bases: 17. CDR1 and CDR2 (germline): MDHEN, SYDVKM. CDR3 length: 16 amino acids. The CDR3 DNA follows: TGTGCCAGCTACAGTTTAGGTCGTGGGGAGGGGGAGACCCAGTACTTC. Translated, it gives CASYSLGRGEGETQYF.

The J gene is TRBJ1-5, the V gene TRBV18; TRBD1 aligns across 7 bases. CDR1 and CDR2 from the germline V gene are KGHSH and LQKENI. The V and J ends lost 3 bases and 0 bases, in that order; junction bases with no gene match: 2. The CDR3 totals 15 residues. The CDR3 loop is CASSPRDSSNQPQHF. In nucleotides, the CDR3 is TGTGCCAGCTCACCGAGGGACAGTAGCAATCAGCCCCAGCATTTT.

The V call is TRBV7-3, the J call TRBJ1-1, with 9 positions matching TRBD1. The germline V gene encodes CDR1 SGHTA and CDR2 FQGTGA. The V and J ends lost 8 bases and 4 bases, in that order; junction bases with no gene match: 14. The CDR3 covers 16 residues. In nucleotides, the CDR3 is TGTGCCAGCGACGTGACAGGGGGGAGGTTAGCCACTGAAGCTTTCTTT. It encodes CASDVTGGRLATEAFF.

The CDR3 loop is CASSSQGALGYNEQFF. The CDR3 region has the DNA TGTGCCAGCAGTTCTCAGGGGGCACTAGGGTACAATGAGCAGTTCTTC. The chain recombines TRBV28 with TRBJ2-1, with TRBD1 matching over 8 bases. Unmatched junction bases numbered 9, after V lost 4 bases and J lost 4 bases. Germline V CDR1 and CDR2: MDHEN, SYDVKM. CDR3 size: 16 residues.

The rearrangement links TRBV5-4 to TRBJ2-3; D ambiguous. In germline, CDR1 is SGHNT, CDR2 YYREEE (reference sequence). Trimming took off 0 bases at V and 6 bases at J, with 8 bases between the two ends. The CDR3 extends over 13 amino acids. This chain's CDR3 is CASSLAGSDTQYF. CDR3 nucleotides: TGTGCCAGCAGCTTGGCGGGTTCCGATACGCAGTATTTT. Filled out from reference TRBV5-4 and TRBJ2-3, the complete variable domain reads ETGVTQSPTHLIKTRGQQVTLRCSSQSGHNTVSWYQQALGQGPQFIFQYYREEENGRGNFPPRFSGLQFPNYSSELNVNALELDDSALYLCASSLAGSDTQYFGPGTRLTVL.

The V gene is TRBV7-2, the J gene TRBJ2-7; D is perhaps TRBD2 (5 bases). From germline, CDR1 is SGHTA and CDR2 FQGNSA. V dropped 8 bases and J dropped 1 base, with 21 bases sitting between them. This CDR3 spans 16 amino acids. CDR3 sequence (DNA): TGTGCCAGCCTTCAAATAGGGCTAGCTGCTTCCTACGAGCAGTACTTC. It is translated as CASLQIGLAASYEQYF.

V is TRBV2 and J is TRBJ1-2; D might be TRBD1 (6 bases). Germline loops: CDR1 SNHLY, CDR2 FYNNEI. V dropped 4 bases and J dropped 3 bases, with 18 bases sitting between them. The CDR3 totals 16 residues. CDR3 sequence (DNA): TGTGCCAGCAGTGGGCCCCGGGGAAGACAGGACTATGGCTACACCTTC. The encoded protein is CASSGPRGRQDYGYTF. Full variable domain (missing parts from reference TRBV2 and TRBJ1-2): EPEVTQTPSHQVTQMGQEVILRCVPISNHLYFYWYRQILGQKVEFLVSFYNNEISEKSEIFDDQFSVERPDGSNFTLKIRSTKLEDSAMYFCASSGPRGRQDYGYTFGSGTRLTVV.

The chain is built from TRBV19 and TRBJ2-7; TRBD2 agrees at 8 bases. The junction had 4 bases not matched to a gene; V was cut back by 8 bases and J by 7 bases. In germline, CDR1 is LNHDA, CDR2 SQIVND (reference sequence). This CDR3 is 11 amino acids long. DNA for the CDR3: TGTGCCAGTGGGACTAGTTTTGAGCAGTACTTC. It is translated as CASGTSFEQYF.

The chain is built from TRBV3-1 (or the pseudogene TRBV3-2) and TRBJ2-3; TRBD2 aligns across 11 bases. Germline CDR1 and CDR2: LGHDT and YNNKEL (reference sequence). The CDR3 covers 18 residues. The J segment lost 0 bases and the V segment lost 2 bases, leaving 7 bases of the junction unmatched. CDR3 DNA: TGTGCCAGCAGCCAACATAGCGGGAGGGCCAAAAGCACAGATACGCAGTATTTT. Its protein is CASSQHSGRAKSTDTQYF.

V and J are TRBV19 and TRBJ1-5; D is possibly TRBD1 (6 bases). V shed 5 bases and J shed 7 bases, with 9 bases lying between them. This CDR3 spans 12 amino acids. CDR1 is LNHDA, CDR2 SQIVND, per germline (reference sequence). The CDR3, as DNA: TGTGCCAGTAGTGGACAGAGCCAGCCCCAGCATTTT. Translated: CASSGQSQPQHF.

The chain couples TRBV30 to TRBJ1-1; D remains ambiguous. The CDR3 has 13 residues. Trimming pared 0 bases from V and 5 bases from J, leaving 10 bases between. Germline lookup yields CDR1 GTSNPN and CDR2 SVGIG (reference sequence). The CDR3 DNA sequence: TGTGCCTGGAGTGTACTATCGGGAACTGAAGCTTTCTTT. Encoded protein: CAWSVLSGTEAFF.

The chain recombines TRBV5-1 with TRBJ2-6; TRBD1 matches at 7 bases. V shed 4 bases and J 0 bases; nucleotides not matched to a gene: 7. From germline, CDR1 is SGHRS and CDR2 YFSETQ. The CDR3 contains 17 residues. CDR3 sequence reads: CASSSATGFSGANVLTF. The DNA for the CDR3 is TGCGCCAGCAGCAGTGCGACAGGGTTCTCTGGGGCCAACGTCCTGACTTTC.